This entry lists 25 T cell receptor beta chains sequenced from one sample in a study of T cells in Graves' hyperthyroidism and ophthalmopathy. Researchers took RNA transcripts and amplified the TCR beta CDR3 regions from them. First-round RT-PCR with HTBI primers amplified the TCR CDR3 region. TCRdb recomputed calls from the multiplex PCR reads with MiXCR, one row per CDR3 protein. The sample lists under 600,000 distinct CDR3 sequences; about 16% were seen once. The sample consisted of blood. The receptors stem from a woman between 40 and 50 years old with Graves' ophthalmopathy.

This clonotype was observed a few times. V is TRBV27 and J is TRBJ1-2, with 9 nucleotides matching TRBD1. CDR3 length: 16 residues. The V segment lost 6 bases and the J segment 4 bases; nucleotides outside the gene matches: 12. Germline V gene sequence: CDR1 MNHEY, CDR2 SMNVEV (reference sequence). The DNA for the CDR3 is TGTGCCAGCAGAAAAACAGGGGGCGGCTACGTCTATGGCTACACCTTC. Its translation: CASRKTGGGYVYGYTF.

This sequence joins TRBV14 and TRBJ2-5; a weak D match, TRBD2 (5 bases). This CDR3 has 12 residues. Germline CDR1 SGHDN, CDR2 FVKESK. Trimming stripped 1 base from V and 9 bases from J, with 9 bases between. Written as DNA, the CDR3 is TGTGCCAGCAGCCAAGGAATGAGGGCCCAGTACTTC. This encodes CASSQGMRAQYF.

The chain couples TRBV6-1 to TRBJ1-6; TRBD1 matches 8 bases. CDR3 length: 15 amino acids. V was pared by 5 bases and J by 10 bases, with 10 bases of the junction left unmatched. Germline V lookup: CDR1 MNHNS, CDR2 SASEGT. The CDR3 sequence: CASSQGQGVKSPLHF. DNA of the CDR3: TGTGCCAGCAGTCAAGGACAGGGAGTAAAGTCACCCCTCCACTTT.

This clonotype was counted at least ten times. J is TRBJ1-5 and V is TRBV7-2, with D perhaps TRBD1 (5 bases). The CDR3 runs to 13 residues. Deletions cut 6 bases from V and 2 bases from J, with 8 bases between. Germline V gene data show CDR1 as SGHTA and CDR2 as FQGNSA. The chain's CDR3 is CASSIGGNQPQHF. CDR3 coding DNA: TGTGCCAGCAGTATAGGGGGCAATCAGCCCCAGCATTTT.

This clonotype was observed many times. The genes are TRBV3-1 and TRBJ2-7; D remains ambiguous. The germline CDR1 and CDR2 sequences are LGHDT and YNNKEL (reference sequence). The CDR3 runs 13 residues. V lost 4 bases to trimming and J lost 1 base, with 8 bases between them. The CDR3: CASSLTPSYEQYF. CDR3 nucleotides: TGTGCCAGCAGCCTTACTCCTTCCTACGAGCAGTACTTC.

The chain uses TRBV9 and TRBJ2-3, with TRBD2 matching over 7 bases. The trim removed 1 base at V and 3 bases at J, leaving 5 bases unmatched. This CDR3 region has 15 residues. Germline CDR1 reads SGDLS; CDR2 reads YYNGEE. The CDR3 nucleotides are TGTGCCAGCAGCGTATTCGGCGGGGGTACAGATACGCAGTATTTT. Translation gives CASSVFGGGTDTQYF.

In the case of this clonotype: Being one base from a much bigger clone, this may be a read error. This sequence joins TRBV3-1 and TRBJ2-7; 9 positions agree with TRBD2. The germline gives CDR1 LGHDT, CDR2 YNNKEL (reference sequence). CDR3 length: 13 residues. The CDR3 DNA is TGTGGCAGCAGCCAACTAGCGGGCCTAGAGCAGTACTTC. As protein: CGSSQLAGLEQYF.

This clonotype was seen ten or more times. J is TRBJ2-7 and V is TRBV20-1; 9 nucleotides match TRBD2. The CDR3 sequence is 15 residues long. CDR1 and CDR2 from the germline V gene are DFQATT and SNEGSKA (reference sequence). The junction had 11 bases not matched to a gene; V was cut back by 4 bases and J by 4 bases. The CDR3 DNA reads as TGCAGTGCTAAGCCCGCGAGCGGGAGGTTGTACGAGCAGTACTTC. Translated: CSAKPASGRLYEQYF.

This clonotype was detected ten times or more. This chain joins TRBV20-1 and TRBJ2-1; weak D call: TRBD1 (6 bases). Trimming cost V 1 base and J 0 bases, with 7 bases left between them. This CDR3 is 14 amino acids long. In germline, CDR1 is DFQATT, CDR2 SNEGSKA (reference sequence). The CDR3 nucleotides read TGCAGTGCTAGAGGGGGGCCCTCCTACAATGAGCAGTTCTTC. This codes for CSARGGPSYNEQFF.

V usage is TRBV4-2 and J usage is TRBJ2-3; 10 nucleotides line up with TRBD2. The CDR3 length is 17 residues. Germline lookup yields CDR1 LGHNA and CDR2 YNFKEQ. V was pared by 0 bases and J by 6 bases, with 9 bases of the junction left unmatched. DNA of the CDR3: TGTGCCAGCAGCCAAGATGGAGCGGGAGGGCCAACGGATACGCAGTATTTT. Translating gives CASSQDGAGGPTDTQYF.

This clonotype was counted many times. V is TRBV12-3 or TRBV12-4 and J is TRBJ2-7, with 9 bases aligning to TRBD2. CDR3 length equals 13 residues. V was clipped by 6 bases and J by 6 bases; unmatched bases: 6. Written as DNA, the CDR3 is TGTGCCAGCAGAAGAGCGGGAGGATCCGAGCAGTACTTC. It yields the protein CASRRAGGSEQYF.

This sequence joins TRBV19 and TRBJ2-7; TRBD2 matches 7 bases. This CDR3 has 16 amino acids. After removal of 5 bases from V and 2 bases from J, the junction contained 12 bases not matched to a gene. Germline CDR1 LNHDA, CDR2 SQIVND (reference sequence). The DNA for the CDR3 is TGTGCCAGTAGTCTCCAGCGGGGCGGCGCAACCTACGAGCAGTACTTC. Translated, it gives CASSLQRGGATYEQYF.

The rearrangement joins TRBV3-1 to TRBJ1-1; 8 bases match TRBD1. Germline V gene sequence: CDR1 LGHDT, CDR2 YNNKEL (reference sequence). Trimming at V came to 7 bases and at J to 5 bases, leaving 6 bases not matched to a gene. The CDR3 contains 13 residues. This CDR3 is CASTQGARTEAFF. In DNA, the CDR3 is TGTGCCAGCACCCAGGGGGCGCGGACTGAAGCTTTCTTT.

To note about this clonotype: A much larger clonotype is one base distant, so this may be a read error. The rearrangement joins TRBV27 to TRBJ2-1, with 9 bases lining up with TRBD2. There are 15 residues in the CDR3. CDR1 and CDR2 from the germline V gene are MNHEY and SMNVEV (reference sequence). J was trimmed by 2 bases and V by 8 bases; bases with no gene match: 7. The CDR3: CASGGREGPYNEQFF. In DNA form, the CDR3 reads TGTGCCAGCGGTGGGCGGGAGGGCCCCTACAATGAGCAGTTCTTC.

The J gene is TRBJ2-1, the V gene TRBV29-1; D is undetermined. The CDR3 loop spans 14 amino acids. The V end was cut by 2 bases, the J end by 0 bases, with 8 bases between. The germline CDR1 and CDR2 sequences are SQVTM and ANQGSEA. The CDR3 region is CSVEPSSSYNEQFF. CDR3 coding DNA: TGCAGCGTTGAACCCTCGAGCTCCTACAATGAGCAGTTCTTC.

This clonotype was picked up many times. This chain joins TRBV6-1 and TRBJ1-6; D gene unclear. Germline CDR1 reads MNHNS; CDR2 reads SASEGT. Trimming shortened V by 6 bases and J by 9 bases, and 12 bases separated the two germline ends. This CDR3 spans 13 amino acids. The CDR3 sequence is CASSTTLGSPLHF. CDR3 DNA sequence: TGTGCCAGCAGCACTACCTTGGGTTCACCCCTCCACTTT.

The chain joins TRBV10-2 to TRBJ2-5, with a weak D call TRBD2 (6 bases). The germline V and J ends were trimmed by 2 bases and 5 bases, with 12 bases remaining between them. The CDR3 contains 14 residues. Germline CDR1 is WSHSY and CDR2 is SAAADI. The CDR3 nucleotides are TGCGCCAGCAGTGAGACGGCAGGGAGGGAGACCCAGTACTTC. It specifies CASSETAGRETQYF.

There are many counts of this clonotype. The J gene is TRBJ2-5, the V gene TRBV20-1; 10 nucleotides match TRBD2. The CDR3 extends over 14 amino acids. V shed 5 bases and J 4 bases; nucleotides not matched to a gene: 7. Germline CDR1 and CDR2: DFQATT and SNEGSKA (reference sequence). CDR3 amino acids: CSAFLAGEPETQYF. CDR3 DNA sequence: TGCAGTGCTTTCCTAGCGGGAGAGCCAGAGACCCAGTACTTC.

This chain connects TRBV7-9 to TRBJ1-3; D is undetermined. Trimming removed 1 base at V and 1 base at J, with 8 bases between. In germline, CDR1 is SEHNR, CDR2 FQNEAQ (reference sequence). The CDR3 loop spans 15 amino acids. The CDR3: CASSLEAPSGNTIYF. DNA of the CDR3: TGTGCCAGCAGCTTAGAAGCTCCATCTGGAAACACCATATATTTT. Full variable domain (rest looked up from reference TRBV7-9 and TRBJ1-3): DTGVSQNPRHKITKRGQNVTFRCDPISEHNRLYWYRQTLGQGPEFLTYFQNEAQLEKSRLLSDRFSAERPKGSFSTLEIQRTEQGDSAMYLCASSLEAPSGNTIYFGEGSWLTVV.

The J gene is TRBJ2-7, the V gene TRBV13, with 8 bases matching TRBD1. The germline V gene has CDR1 PRHDT and CDR2 FYEKMQ (reference sequence). The junction had 4 bases not matched to a gene; V was cut back by 3 bases and J by 0 bases. The CDR3 contains 15 residues. For the CDR3, the DNA is TGTGCCAGCAGCTTGACAGGGGTCTTCTCCTACGAGCAGTACTTC. Translating it yields CASSLTGVFSYEQYF.

In this sample, this clonotype turned up a few times. The chain recombines TRBV12-3 or TRBV12-4 with TRBJ1-1, with 8 bases lining up with TRBD1. V lost 6 bases, J lost 3 bases, and 6 bases stayed unmatched. The CDR3 covers 14 residues. The CDR3 protein is CASRSQGADTEAFF. DNA for the CDR3: TGTGCCAGCAGATCGCAGGGGGCCGACACTGAAGCTTTCTTT.

This clonotype was picked up a small number of times. V usage is TRBV20-1 and J usage is TRBJ1-6, with a weak D call TRBD1 (6 bases). The CDR3 runs 13 residues. Germline CDR1 DFQATT, CDR2 SNEGSKA (reference sequence). The V end lost 4 bases, the J end lost 8 bases, and 12 bases lay between the germline ends. Written as DNA, the CDR3 is TGCAGTGCTAAAACAGGGTCGGATTCACCCCTCCACTTT. This sequence encodes CSAKTGSDSPLHF.

There are many counts of this clonotype. CDR3 nucleotides: TGTGCCAGCAGCCTACCGGGACTCAACACCGGGGAGCTGTTTTTT. Its protein product is CASSLPGLNTGELFF. The chain uses TRBV14 and TRBJ2-2, with a tentative D call TRBD2 (6 bases). The CDR3 has 15 amino acids. Germline CDR1 reads SGHDN; CDR2 reads FVKESK. The V end lost 4 bases, the J end lost 2 bases, and 11 bases lay between the germline ends. Supplemented by reference TRBV14 and TRBJ2-2, the full variable domain reads EAGVTQFPSHSVIEKGQTVTLRCDPISGHDNLYWYRRVMGKEIKFLLHFVKESKQDESGMPNNRFLAERTGGTYSTLKVQPAELEDSGVYFCASSLPGLNTGELFFGEGSRLTVL.

The V call is TRBV25-1, the J call TRBJ2-1, with 7 positions matching TRBD1. The CDR3 spans 13 residues. The germline gives CDR1 MGHDK, CDR2 SYGVNS. Trimming cost V 10 bases and J 4 bases; bases outside gene matches: 7. The CDR3 nucleotides read TGTGCCACCACAGGGGTGGGGTACAATGAGCAGTTCTTC. This encodes CATTGVGYNEQFF.

This clonotype was detected only a few times. The CDR3 coding sequence is TGTGCCAGCAGCTTAGGGGTTCCCACAGATACGCAGTATTTT. Translation: CASSLGVPTDTQYF. This chain links TRBV7-9 with TRBJ2-3; D remains ambiguous. V gave up 1 base and J gave up 2 bases, with 7 bases separating them. This CDR3 has 14 residues. CDR1 SEHNR and CDR2 FQNEAQ come from the germline V gene (reference sequence).